Shown below are 2 T cell receptor beta chains from a single sample sequenced in a study of graft-versus-host responses after intestinal transplantation. The method was immunoSEQ multiplex PCR; TCRdb's version includes in-frame clones alone and lacks a portion of them. Found here are about 29,000 clones, 90% to 95% of them singletons; the top ten hold 0.65% to 0.8%. The input for sequencing was PBMCs, taken 66 days after intestinal transplant. These receptors were collected from a human patient who received an intestinal transplant, so some T cells may come from the graft donor.

V and J are TRBV19 and TRBJ1-1; TRBD1 might be the D (6 bases). Germline CDR1 is LNHDA and CDR2 is SQIVND (reference sequence). Trimming shortened V by 5 bases and J by 1 base, and 17 bases separated the two germline ends. The CDR3 extends over 16 amino acids. The CDR3 protein is CASSEVFGGWNTEAFF. CDR3 in DNA: TGTGCCAGTAGTGAGGTGTTCGGGGGCTGGAACACTGAAGCTTTCTTT.

The rearrangement uses TRBV5-8 and TRBJ1-2, with D possibly matching TRBD1 (6 bases). Germline-derived CDR1 and CDR2 are SGHTS and YDEGEE. The CDR3 is 15 residues long. V gave up 4 bases and J gave up 2 bases, with 15 bases separating them. CDR3 DNA: TGTGCCAGCAGCCCCCTTCCAGGGGTCAACTATGGCTACACCTTC. Its translation: CASSPLPGVNYGYTF.